These 8 T cell receptor beta chains were all obtained from the same sample, sequenced in a study of cytomegalovirus exposure and HLA in healthy donors. Both 60 Vbeta primers and 13 Jbeta primers went into the PCR. TCRdb's copy holds only in-frame clones and misses some; the assay was immunoSEQ multiplex PCR. Here the sample spans 98,000 or so clones, over 65% being singletons. The sequenced sample consisted of PBMCs. The receptors were sampled from a man aged 55-75 years in good health and CMV-seropositive.

This rearrangement joins TRBV27 to TRBJ2-7; 10 bases are shared with TRBD1. The CDR3 sequence is 16 residues long. Germline V gene data show CDR1 as MNHEY and CDR2 as SMNVEV (reference sequence). The trim removed 6 bases at V and 0 bases at J, leaving 8 bases unmatched. The chain's CDR3 is CASSRDRGSGSYEQYF. The DNA of the CDR3 is TGTGCCAGCAGCCGGGACAGGGGAAGCGGCTCCTACGAGCAGTACTTC.

This rearrangement joins TRBV5-4 to TRBJ2-5; the D gene is possibly TRBD1 (6 bases). Germline lookup yields CDR1 SGHNT and CDR2 YYREEE (reference sequence). The CDR3 runs 15 residues. Trimming took 1 base from V and 4 from J, leaving 14 bases between them. The DNA of the CDR3 is TGTGCCAGCAGCTTGAGAGGGGGTAGGGGAGAGACCCAGTACTTC. This encodes CASSLRGGRGETQYF.

The chain joins TRBV29-1 to TRBJ2-2; 9 positions match TRBD1. The CDR3 sequence is 13 residues long. The V and J ends lost 6 bases and 3 bases, in that order; junction bases with no gene match: 2. Germline V lookup: CDR1 SQVTM, CDR2 ANQGSEA. CDR3 nucleotide sequence: TGCAGCGTAGACAGGGGGTACACCGGGGAGCTGTTTTTT. This gives the protein CSVDRGYTGELFF.

V gene TRBV5-6 combines with J gene TRBJ1-6; D gene ambiguous. Per the germline V gene, CDR1 is SGHDT and CDR2 is YYEEEE. V was pared by 0 bases and J by 7 bases, with 11 bases between. This CDR3 comprises 15 residues. The DNA of the CDR3 is TGTGCCAGCAGCTTGGAGAGCGGACCAAATTCACCCCTCCACTTT. This sequence encodes CASSLESGPNSPLHF.

The chain recombines TRBV18 with TRBJ1-2; 9 bases agree with TRBD1. This CDR3 region has 14 residues. Unmatched junction bases numbered 1, after V lost 1 base and J lost 4 bases. Germline loops: CDR1 KGHSH, CDR2 LQKENI. CDR3 protein: CASSPLTGGYGYTF. CDR3 in DNA: TGTGCCAGCTCACCACTGACAGGGGGCTATGGCTACACCTTC.

This chain links TRBV7-2 with TRBJ2-1; a weak D match, TRBD1 (7 bases). The CDR3 consists of 16 residues. The germline V gene has CDR1 SGHTA and CDR2 FQGNSA. Trimming shortened V by 6 bases and J by 0 bases, and 15 bases separated the two germline ends. The CDR3 sequence: CASSPRQGGSYNEQFF. CDR3 sequence (DNA): TGTGCCAGCAGTCCGAGACAGGGAGGCTCCTACAATGAGCAGTTCTTC.

The chain employs TRBV4-1 and TRBJ1-6, with 7 bases that match TRBD1. Germline lookup yields CDR1 MGHRA and CDR2 YSYEKL. V lost 2 bases to trimming and J lost 6 bases; unmatched junction nucleotides: 7. The CDR3 runs 16 residues. The CDR3 is CASSQMVGQANSPLHF. The CDR3 coding sequence is TGCGCCAGCAGCCAAATGGTAGGACAGGCTAATTCACCCCTCCACTTT.

This chain links TRBV6-5 with TRBJ2-1; 9 bases are shared with TRBD2. Unmatched junction bases numbered 9, after V lost 2 bases and J lost 7 bases. Germline values: CDR1 MNHEY, CDR2 SVGAGI. The CDR3 is made up of 16 amino acids. CDR3 in amino acids: CASSYVGLAGKNEQFF. In DNA form, the CDR3 reads TGTGCCAGCAGTTACGTTGGGCTAGCGGGGAAGAATGAGCAGTTCTTC.